A single sample gave rise to the 21 T cell receptor beta chains below, sequenced in a study of Ad26.COV2.S vaccination and SARS-CoV-2 variants. Treatment indicated: some 20 received Ad26.COV2.S at low or high dose, single or two shots; 5 received placebo; per-sample allocation not given. The investigators took samples on day 63 after the first vaccine or placebo injection. Sequencing used immunoSEQ multiplex PCR; TCRdb keeps in-frame clones, though not all of them. The table includes roughly 300,000 clones, around nine tenths detected once. Sequences were derived from peripheral blood, sampled in a trial of Ad26.COV2.S vaccine versus placebo. The receptors stem from a person between 18 and 59 years old who received the Ad26.COV2.S COVID-19 vaccine or a placebo.

This chain uses TRBV28 with TRBJ2-3; tentative D call: TRBD1 (6 bases). The CDR3 contains 15 residues. V was cut by 5 bases and J by 4 bases, with 16 bases left in between. Per the germline V gene, CDR1 is MDHEN and CDR2 is SYDVKM. The CDR3 spells CASSPWTATADTQYF. The CDR3 nucleotides read TGTGCCAGCAGTCCCTGGACAGCCACGGCAGATACGCAGTATTTT.

V usage is TRBV2 and J usage is TRBJ2-5, with D perhaps TRBD1 (6 bases). The CDR3 runs 13 residues. Trimming removed 4 bases at V and 2 bases at J, with 8 bases between. Germline V gene lookup returns CDR1 SNHLY and CDR2 FYNNEI. CDR3 residues: CASSADSQETQYF. CDR3 coding DNA: TGTGCCAGCAGTGCGGACAGTCAAGAGACCCAGTACTTC.

V is TRBV24-1 and J is TRBJ1-6, with no clear D. Between the trimmed V and J ends, which lost 1 base and 0 bases, there was a span of 18 bases. The CDR3 is 20 residues long. Germline V lookup: CDR1 KGHDR, CDR2 SFDVKD. The CDR3 reads CATSDLRPTPTSSYNSPLHF. The CDR3 DNA is TGTGCCACCAGTGATTTAAGGCCAACTCCCACCAGCTCCTATAATTCACCCCTCCACTTT.

V is TRBV7-3 and J is TRBJ2-2; D remains unclear. Between the trimmed V and J ends, which lost 5 bases and 2 bases, there was a span of 15 bases. The CDR3 sequence is 16 residues long. Per germline, CDR1 SGHTA and CDR2 FQGTGA. CDR3 bases: TGTGCCAGCAGCCCCTCTTCCACAGTAAACACCGGGGAGCTGTTTTTT. This codes for CASSPSSTVNTGELFF.

This chain connects TRBV10-2 to TRBJ1-2; 7 positions match TRBD1. V was pared by 2 bases and J by 5 bases, with 5 bases of the junction left unmatched. Looked up from germline, CDR1 is WSHSY and CDR2 is SAAADI. The CDR3 has 14 amino acids. The CDR3: CASSEGQAYYGYTF. The DNA for the CDR3 is TGCGCCAGCAGTGAGGGACAGGCTTATTATGGCTACACCTTC.

The V call is TRBV19, the J call TRBJ2-7; 12 nucleotides align to TRBD2. Germline CDR1 reads LNHDA; CDR2 reads SQIVND (reference sequence). CDR3 length: 17 amino acids. The J segment lost 4 bases and the V segment lost 0 bases, leaving 7 bases of the junction unmatched. The CDR3, as DNA: TGTGCCAGTAGTATAGAGGCGACTAGCGGGAGTTGTTACGAGCAGTACTTC. Translation gives CASSIEATSGSCYEQYF. Full variable domain (remainder filled in from reference TRBV19 and TRBJ2-7): DGGITQSPKYLFRKEGQNVTLSCEQNLNHDAMYWYRQDPGQGLRLIYYSQIVNDFQKGDIAEGYSVSREKKESFPLTVTSAQKNPTAFYLCASSIEATSGSCYEQYFGPGTRLTVT.

The chain couples TRBV7-9 to TRBJ1-4; possible D gene TRBD1, 6 bases. The CDR3 is 15 residues long. Germline V lookup: CDR1 SEHNR, CDR2 FQNEAQ (reference sequence). V gave up 5 bases and J gave up 3 bases, with 13 bases separating them. The CDR3 DNA follows: TGTGCCAGCAGCCCGAGACAGGCGGCTAATGAAAAACTGTTTTTT. It specifies CASSPRQAANEKLFF.

The chain has TRBV29-1 and TRBJ2-3; no reliable D call. Per the germline V gene, CDR1 is SQVTM and CDR2 is ANQGSEA. The CDR3 runs 14 residues. V lost 3 bases, J lost 2 bases, and 12 bases lay in between. The CDR3 nucleotides are TGCAGCGTTGAGAGTATTTCATTCACAGATACGCAGTATTTT. This codes for CSVESISFTDTQYF.

This chain links TRBV12-3 or TRBV12-4 with TRBJ1-2; no clear D. Between the trimmed V and J ends, which lost 4 bases and 4 bases, there was a span of 7 bases. CDR3 length: 12 residues. The CDR3 reads CASSSPGYGYTF. In nucleotides, the CDR3 is TGTGCCAGCAGTTCGCCGGGCTATGGCTACACCTTC.

The chain combines TRBV6-1 with TRBJ1-5; D unresolved. V was trimmed by 1 base and J by 7 bases, leaving 8 bases between them. The CDR3 runs 13 residues. The germline gives CDR1 MNHNS, CDR2 SASEGT. This CDR3 reads CASSEVQLQPQHF. As DNA, the CDR3 is TGTGCCAGCAGTGAAGTACAGTTACAGCCCCAGCATTTT.

The chain recombines TRBV7-9 with TRBJ1-5, with D possibly TRBD1 on 6 matching bases. The CDR3 has 16 residues. V lost 2 bases and J lost 4, with 15 bases in between. CDR1 is SEHNR, CDR2 FQNEAQ, per germline (reference sequence). CDR3 in amino acids: CASSLYVRGGNQPQHF. The CDR3 bases are TGTGCCAGCAGCTTATATGTCAGGGGTGGGAATCAGCCCCAGCATTTT. The complete variable domain, with remaining parts taken from reference TRBV7-9 and TRBJ1-5, reads DTGVSQNPRHKITKRGQNVTFRCDPISEHNRLYWYRQTLGQGPEFLTYFQNEAQLEKSRLLSDRFSAERPKGSFSTLEIQRTEQGDSAMYLCASSLYVRGGNQPQHFGDGTRLSIL.

V is TRBV6-5 and J is TRBJ1-5; no firm D call. This CDR3 is built from 15 residues. The germline V gene has CDR1 MNHEY and CDR2 SVGAGI. Trimming stripped 6 bases from V and 4 bases from J, with 16 bases between. CDR3 loop: CASSRAHPKNQPQHF. In DNA, the CDR3 is TGTGCCAGCAGCCGGGCTCATCCTAAAAATCAGCCCCAGCATTTT.

The V call is TRBV5-1, the J call TRBJ1-1; a possible D gene is TRBD1 (6 bases). CDR1 is SGHRS and CDR2 is YFSETQ in the germline V gene. The V end was cut by 4 bases, the J end by 6 bases, with 13 bases between. This CDR3 is 13 amino acids long. CDR3 loop: CASSLGTIAEAFF. DNA for the CDR3: TGCGCCAGCAGCCTCGGGACAATTGCTGAAGCTTTCTTT.

This chain uses TRBV20-1 with TRBJ2-1, with 14 bases lining up with TRBD2. Germline V gives CDR1 DFQATT, CDR2 SNEGSKA (reference sequence). The CDR3 runs to 17 residues. The J segment lost 2 bases and the V segment lost 3 bases, leaving 6 bases of the junction unmatched. The CDR3 loop reads CSASRTSGGKTYNEQFF. For the CDR3, the DNA is TGCAGTGCTAGTAGGACTAGCGGGGGGAAGACCTACAATGAGCAGTTCTTC.

The chain employs TRBV5-5 and TRBJ2-2; a possible D gene is TRBD1 (6 bases). Trimming removed 2 bases from V and 3 bases from J, with 11 bases in between. This CDR3 region has 15 residues. In germline, CDR1 is SGHKS, CDR2 YYEKEE (reference sequence). The CDR3 loop reads CASSFRQVYTGELFF. Written as DNA, the CDR3 is TGTGCCAGCAGCTTCCGACAGGTTTACACCGGGGAGCTGTTTTTT.

The J gene is TRBJ1-2, the V gene TRBV18, with TRBD1 matching 11 bases. Trimming at V came to 4 bases and at J to 4 bases, leaving 14 bases not matched to a gene. Per germline, CDR1 KGHSH and CDR2 LQKENI. CDR3 length equals 18 residues. The CDR3 protein is CASSRRPGTGGVGYGYTF. The CDR3 nucleotides are TGTGCCAGCTCACGACGACCCGGGACAGGGGGAGTGGGCTATGGCTACACCTTC.

The V gene is TRBV13, the J gene TRBJ1-6, with a weak D call TRBD1 (6 bases). Per the germline V gene, CDR1 is PRHDT and CDR2 is FYEKMQ (reference sequence). The CDR3 consists of 17 residues. The V end was cut by 6 bases, the J end by 6 bases, with 21 bases between. The CDR3 region has the DNA TGTGCCAGCAGACATCTCGGGAGCAGGGGCGCTAATTCACCCCTCCACTTT. Translated, it gives CASRHLGSRGANSPLHF.

The rearrangement joins TRBV25-1 to TRBJ1-2; D gene unclear. The V and J ends lost 2 bases and 1 base respectively, with 11 bases between them. Germline V lookup: CDR1 MGHDK, CDR2 SYGVNS. The CDR3 contains 15 residues. The CDR3 DNA sequence: TGTGCCAGCAGTGAACCAGCTGGAGGTAACTATGGCTACACCTTC. This encodes CASSEPAGGNYGYTF.

The chain links TRBV6-6 to TRBJ1-1, with D perhaps TRBD1 (5 bases). Trimming removed 10 bases from V and 8 bases from J, with 20 bases in between. Germline lookup yields CDR1 MNHNY and CDR2 SVGAGI (reference sequence). This CDR3 region has 13 residues. In DNA, the CDR3 is TGTGCCACCTCCTCCGGAGGGGCGAGAGAAGCTTTCTTT. This codes for CATSSGGAREAFF.

This clone showed up just once. The chain carries TRBV7-9 and TRBJ2-7; perhaps TRBD1 as D (6 bases). Trimming stripped 1 base from V and 5 bases from J, with 15 bases between. The CDR3 sequence is 15 residues long. Germline V lookup: CDR1 SEHNR, CDR2 FQNEAQ (reference sequence). In nucleotides, the CDR3 is TGTGCCAGCAGCTTAGTCCCAGGGCCAGGGGACGAGCAGTACTTC. Translated: CASSLVPGPGDEQYF.

The chain is built from TRBV6-2 or TRBV6-3 and TRBJ1-5; 9 nucleotides line up with TRBD1. Germline trimming cut 5 bases from V and 2 bases from J; bases unmatched to any gene: 13. The germline gives CDR1 MNHEY, CDR2 SVGEGT. The CDR3 has 18 amino acids. The chain's CDR3 is CASSHRTGELGGNQPQHF. CDR3 sequence (DNA): TGTGCCAGCAGTCATCGGACAGGGGAATTGGGGGGCAATCAGCCCCAGCATTTT.